These T cell receptor beta chains were read from a single sample in a study of regulatory T cells in long-lasting Graves disease. TCRdb analysed the multiplex PCR reads with MiXCR anew, one entry per CDR3 protein. This sample has 250,000 to 400,000 distinct CDR3 sequences, with 18% found just once. The material was peripheral blood mononuclear cells (PBMCs), obtained at new diagnosis, from a patient treated with antithyroid drugs. The receptors were gathered from a female donor with Graves disease. Both conserved end residues are part of each CDR3. D genes are given only for firm matches. Size tells how often a clone was seen (once, few, many) or the class of an expanded clone, and some rows leave it out.

d_gene	v_gene	abundance	j_gene	CDR3aa	CDR3nt
.	TRBV6-5	many	TRBJ2-7	CASSYDGGPYEQYF	TGTGCCAGCAGTTACGATGGAGGCCCCTACGAGCAGTACTTC
.	TRBV2	many	TRBJ2-1	CASRTSGDYNEQFF	TGTGCCAGCAGAACGTCAGGGGACTACAATGAGCAGTTCTTC
.	TRBV5-8	few	TRBJ2-7	CASSLVQRHYEQYF	TGTGCCAGCAGCTTGGTCCAGCGTCACTACGAGCAGTACTTC
TRBD1	TRBV9	few	TRBJ1-4	CASSVTGEKTEKLFF	TGTGCCAGCAGCGTTACAGGGGAGAAGACTGAAAAACTGTTTTTT
.	TRBV19	many	TRBJ2-1	CASKDSLYNEQFF	TGTGCCAGTAAGGACAGTCTTTACAATGAGCAGTTCTTC
TRBD2	TRBV12-3/TRBV12-4	many	TRBJ2-2	CASSSPRRASGSRYTGELFF	TGTGCCAGCAGTTCTCCTCGTCGGGCTAGCGGGAGTCGGTACACCGGGGAGCTGTTTTTT
TRBD2	TRBV18	.	TRBJ2-1	CASSPQTSAYNEQFF	TGTGCCAGCTCACCGCAGACTAGCGCCTACAATGAGCAGTTCTTC
TRBD2	TRBV27	many	TRBJ2-2	CASSLTSGAGVNTGELFF	TGTGCCAGCAGCCTGACTTCCGGAGCGGGAGTTAACACCGGGGAGCTGTTTTTT
.	TRBV7-6	few	TRBJ1-1	CASSRHIAEAFF	TGTGCCAGCAGCCGTCACATCGCTGAAGCTTTCTTT
.	TRBV6-1	few	TRBJ1-3	CASAARSGVGNTIYF	TGTGCCAGCGCCGCGAGATCGGGGGTTGGAAACACCATATATTTT
.	TRBV19	.	TRBJ1-5	CASSRTEDSNQPQHF	TGTGCCAGTAGTAGGACAGAAGATAGCAATCAGCCCCAGCATTTT
.	TRBV19	.	TRBJ1-2	CASSILSEGGYTF	TGTGCCAGTAGTATCCTGAGTGAGGGCGGCTACACCTTC
TRBD2	TRBV5-1	few	TRBJ2-2	CASRSSGRSTGELFF	TGCGCCAGTAGATCCAGCGGGAGGAGCACCGGGGAGCTGTTTTTT
TRBD2	TRBV20-1	many	TRBJ2-1	CSALTSGPYNEQFF	TGCAGTGCTCTTACTAGCGGACCCTACAATGAGCAGTTCTTC
TRBD2	TRBV11-2	once	TRBJ2-5	CASTEDPGTIGRGGNEQYF	TGTGCCAGCACCGAGGACCCCGGGACTATCGGGAGGGGCGGCAATGAGCAGTACTTC
.	TRBV20-1	many	TRBJ2-7	CSADDRVNYEQYF	TGCAGTGCAGACGACAGAGTAAACTACGAGCAGTACTTC
TRBD2	TRBV6-1	.	TRBJ2-5	CASVGTSGRGQETQYF	TGTGCCAGCGTCGGGACTAGCGGGAGGGGACAAGAGACCCAGTACTTC
TRBD1	TRBV11-3	many	TRBJ2-2	CASSPGGTGNTGELFF	TGTGCCAGCAGCCCAGGGGGGACAGGGAACACCGGGGAGCTGTTTTTT